These 11 T cell receptor beta chains share one sample of origin, sequenced in a study of blood T cell repertoires in COVID-19. The table came from immunoSEQ multiplex PCR; TCRdb's copy has only in-frame clones and leaves some out. The sample lists hundreds of thousands of clones, 80% to 90% occurring once. The sequenced sample consisted of PBMCs or T cells enriched from blood (not recorded which). The receptors were gathered from a man aged 30-40 years who had recovered from COVID-19.

The gene calls are TRBV14 and TRBJ2-3; D gene ambiguous. Germline CDR1 reads SGHDN; CDR2 reads FVKESK. V lost 1 base and J lost 4, with 15 bases in between. This CDR3 has 16 residues. The CDR3 reads CASSQVAGLGSDTQYF. For the CDR3, the DNA is TGTGCCAGCAGCCAAGTCGCAGGTTTAGGATCAGATACGCAGTATTTT.

The J gene is TRBJ2-2, the V gene TRBV27; D is unclear. V was pared by 0 bases and J by 6 bases, with 5 bases between. Germline V CDR1 and CDR2: MNHEY, SMNVEV (reference sequence). CDR3 size: 13 residues. The CDR3 bases are TGTGCCAGCAGTTTATCGAGCGCCGGGGAGCTGTTTTTT. Translating gives CASSLSSAGELFF.

V gene TRBV15 combines with J gene TRBJ2-3, with TRBD2 identical over 11 bases. J was trimmed by 5 bases and V by 0 bases; bases with no gene match: 7. The CDR3 covers 17 residues. Looked up from germline, CDR1 is LNHNV and CDR2 is YYDKDF (reference sequence). The CDR3 reads CATSRDLAGGPIDTQYF. The CDR3 bases are TGTGCCACCAGCAGAGATTTAGCGGGAGGGCCAATAGATACGCAGTATTTT. Full variable domain (rest looked up from reference TRBV15 and TRBJ2-3): DAMVIQNPRYQVTQFGKPVTLSCSQTLNHNVMYWYQQKSSQAPKLLFHYYDKDFNNEADTPDNFQSRRPNTSFCFLDIRSPGLGDTAMYLCATSRDLAGGPIDTQYFGPGTRLTVL.

This chain uses TRBV5-1 with TRBJ2-3, with a possible D match to TRBD2 (6 bases). The CDR3 extends over 14 amino acids. The germline gives CDR1 SGHRS, CDR2 YFSETQ. The V and J ends lost 4 bases and 2 bases respectively, with 11 bases between them. For the CDR3, the DNA is TGCGCCAGCAGCCCTACTAGCCACACAGATACGCAGTATTTT. Its translation: CASSPTSHTDTQYF. Using reference TRBV5-1 and TRBJ2-3 for the parts outside the CDR3, the full variable domain is KAGVTQTPRYLIKTRGQQVTLSCSPISGHRSVSWYQQTPGQGLQFLFEYFSETQRNKGNFPGRFSGRQFSNSRSEMNVSTLELGDSALYLCASSPTSHTDTQYFGPGTRLTVL.

The chain uses TRBV5-5 and TRBJ1-1, with a possible D match to TRBD1 (5 bases). The CDR3 spans 16 residues. CDR1 and CDR2 (germline): SGHKS, YYEKEE (reference sequence). Between the trimmed V and J ends, which lost 0 bases and 0 bases, there was a span of 12 bases. CDR3 sequence (DNA): TGTGCCAGCAGCTTGGAACAGGTGAACATGAACACTGAAGCTTTCTTT. Amino acid sequence: CASSLEQVNMNTEAFF.

J is TRBJ2-7 and V is TRBV19; TRBD2 matches at 10 bases. Unmatched junction bases numbered 5, after V lost 7 bases and J lost 2 bases. Germline CDR1 is LNHDA and CDR2 is SQIVND (reference sequence). There are 14 residues in the CDR3. The CDR3 here is CASTSTSGPYEQYF. CDR3 in DNA: TGTGCCAGTACCTCGACTAGCGGGCCCTACGAGCAGTACTTC.

The gene calls are TRBV2 and TRBJ1-4; D unclear. Per the germline V gene, CDR1 is SNHLY and CDR2 is FYNNEI. The ends were cut back, 8 bases at V and 2 bases at J, with 15 bases in the middle. This CDR3 is 15 amino acids long. This chain's CDR3 is CASRVITATNEKLFF. Written as DNA, the CDR3 is TGTGCCAGCCGGGTAATCACGGCTACTAATGAAAAACTGTTTTTT. The complete variable domain, with remaining parts taken from reference TRBV2 and TRBJ1-4, reads EPEVTQTPSHQVTQMGQEVILRCVPISNHLYFYWYRQILGQKVEFLVSFYNNEISEKSEIFDDQFSVERPDGSNFTLKIRSTKLEDSAMYFCASRVITATNEKLFFGSGTQLSVL.

V gene TRBV7-9 combines with J gene TRBJ1-2; 7 positions agree with TRBD1. Germline lookup yields CDR1 SEHNR and CDR2 FQNEAQ (reference sequence). Trimming removed 7 bases from V and 2 bases from J; junction bases left unmatched: 7. CDR3 length: 14 residues. The CDR3 spells CASIGGDRNYGYTF. CDR3 DNA: TGTGCCAGCATCGGCGGGGACAGAAACTATGGCTACACCTTC.

The chain joins TRBV30 to TRBJ1-3, with a weak D call TRBD1 (6 bases). The V and J ends lost 1 base and 10 bases respectively, with 20 bases between them. The CDR3 runs 15 residues. From germline, CDR1 is GTSNPN and CDR2 SVGIG (reference sequence). DNA of the CDR3: TGTGCCTGGAGTGCCGTTCCCGGGACCGGGACAACCATATATTTT. Protein product: CAWSAVPGTGTTIYF.

This clone was detected once. V and J are TRBV27 and TRBJ2-2; D is possibly TRBD2 (5 bases). Germline CDR1 is MNHEY and CDR2 is SMNVEV (reference sequence). There are 13 residues in the CDR3. The ends were cut back, 3 bases at V and 5 bases at J, with 7 bases in the middle. The CDR3 sequence: CASSFAGTGELFF. CDR3 bases: TGTGCCAGCAGTTTCGCGGGTACCGGGGAGCTGTTTTTT.

V is TRBV28 and J is TRBJ1-5, with 9 bases lining up with TRBD1. Looked up from germline, CDR1 is MDHEN and CDR2 is SYDVKM. With 5 bases clipped from V and 7 bases from J, the junction kept 9 bases outside the gene matches. The CDR3 consists of 15 residues. CDR3 in DNA: TGTGCCAGCAGTGAACCGGGGACAGGGAACCAGCCCCAGCATTTT. Translating gives CASSEPGTGNQPQHF.